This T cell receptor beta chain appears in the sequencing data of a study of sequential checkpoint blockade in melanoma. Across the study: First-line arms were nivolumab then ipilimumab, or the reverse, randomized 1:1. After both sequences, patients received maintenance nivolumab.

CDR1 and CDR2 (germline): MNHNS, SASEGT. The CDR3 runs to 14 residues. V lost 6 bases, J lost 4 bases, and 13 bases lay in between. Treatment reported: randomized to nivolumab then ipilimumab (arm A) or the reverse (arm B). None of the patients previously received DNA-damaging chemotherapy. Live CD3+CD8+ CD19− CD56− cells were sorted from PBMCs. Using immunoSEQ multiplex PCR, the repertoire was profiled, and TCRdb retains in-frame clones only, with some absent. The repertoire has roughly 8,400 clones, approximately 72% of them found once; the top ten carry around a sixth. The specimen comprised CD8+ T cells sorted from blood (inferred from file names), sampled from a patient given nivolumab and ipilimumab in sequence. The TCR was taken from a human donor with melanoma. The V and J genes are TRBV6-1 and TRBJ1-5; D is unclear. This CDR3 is CASRRSSENQPQHF. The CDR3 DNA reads TGTGCCAGCAGGCGCAGTAGCGAAAATCAGCCCCAGCATTTT.